Listed below are T cell receptor beta chains from one sample, sequenced in a study of CD8+ T cells in alopecia areata. The protocol was immunoSEQ multiplex PCR, while the TCRdb copy is restricted to in-frame clones and leaves out a portion. This sample has some 150,000 clones, with about 50% found just once. The input for sequencing was CD8+ T cells sorted from blood, taken at week 0. These receptors came from a human donor with alopecia areata. Each CDR3 is given with its conserved first and last residue. D genes are given only for firm matches. A clone size is listed for some rows: how often the clone was seen (once, few, many), or a class if it is expanded.

clone_size j_call v_call d_call cdr3_aa cdr3_nt
few TRBJ2-7 TRBV10-3 - CAISVGSGVNYEQYF TGTGCCATCAGTGTCGGGAGCGGAGTTAACTACGAGCAGTACTTC
- TRBJ1-6 TRBV30 - CAWSVTRDTNSPLHF TGTGCCTGGAGTGTCACACGGGACACCAATTCACCCCTCCACTTT
once TRBJ2-1 TRBV30 - CAWKFNGGPRYNEQFF TGTGCCTGGAAGTTTAACGGGGGCCCCCGCTACAATGAGCAGTTCTTC
- TRBJ1-5 TRBV6-6 TRBD1 CASSGTGGLQPQHF TGTGCCAGCAGTGGGACAGGGGGCTTACAGCCCCAGCATTTT
- TRBJ2-3 TRBV13 - CASSLEADTQYF TGTGCCAGCAGCTTAGAAGCGGATACGCAGTATTTT
- TRBJ2-7 TRBV29-1 - CSVVWDSTYEQYF TGCAGCGTTGTCTGGGACTCGACCTACGAGCAGTACTTC
once TRBJ1-2 TRBV29-1 - CSVAGTEVDYGYTF TGCAGCGTTGCCGGGACCGAAGTCGACTATGGCTACACCTTC
- TRBJ1-1 TRBV9 - CASSAGVGEEAFF TGTGCCAGCAGCGCAGGGGTGGGGGAAGAAGCTTTCTTT
- TRBJ2-1 TRBV13 TRBD2 CASSSTGTTSYNEQFF TGTGCCAGCAGTTCAACCGGGACTACTAGCTACAATGAGCAGTTCTTC
few TRBJ1-5 TRBV27 - CASSPSALQPQHF TGTGCCAGCAGTCCTTCGGCACTCCAGCCCCAGCATTTT
few TRBJ1-1 TRBV30 - CAWSPPGTEAFF TGTGCCTGGAGTCCACCGGGAACTGAAGCTTTCTTT
- TRBJ1-2 TRBV29-1 TRBD1 CSVPGTAVGYTF TGCAGCGTACCCGGGACAGCAGTTGGCTACACCTTC
- TRBJ2-7 TRBV5-6 - CASSLLIDEQYF TGTGCCAGCAGCTTGTTAATAGACGAGCAGTACTTC
- TRBJ1-1 TRBV29-1 - CSVIDNSQPLEAFF TGCAGCGTCATTGACAATTCGCAGCCGTTGGAAGCTTTCTTT
- TRBJ1-1 TRBV25-1 - CASRGTEAFF TGTGCCAGCAGGGGCACTGAAGCTTTCTTT
few TRBJ1-1 TRBV4-1 TRBD1 CASSQETGSFQAFF TGCGCCAGCAGCCAAGAGACAGGGTCGTTTCAGGCTTTCTTT
- TRBJ2-7 TRBV13 TRBD1 CASSFGQGAPSEQYF TGTGCCAGCAGCTTCGGACAGGGGGCCCCCTCCGAGCAGTACTTC
- TRBJ2-7 TRBV4-1 - CASSLGGEQYF TGCGCCAGCAGCCTCGGAGGCGAGCAGTACTTC
- TRBJ2-7 TRBV9 - CASSVGANYEQYF TGTGCCAGCAGCGTTGGCGCAAACTACGAGCAGTACTTC
- TRBJ2-2 TRBV10-2 - CASSYDTGELFF TGCGCCAGCTCATATGACACCGGGGAGCTGTTTTTT
- TRBJ2-7 TRBV29-1 - CSVTQESYEQYF TGCAGCGTAACTCAGGAGAGCTACGAGCAGTACTTC
- TRBJ1-2 TRBV29-1 - CSVDRRGDHDYGYTF TGCAGCGTTGACAGGAGGGGGGACCACGACTATGGCTACACCTTC
- TRBJ2-5 TRBV13 - CASSLEGGETQYF TGTGCCAGCAGCTTAGAGGGCGGGGAGACCCAGTACTTC
- TRBJ2-1 TRBV30 - CAWSDGEQFF TGTGCCTGGAGTGACGGTGAGCAGTTCTTC
- TRBJ2-2 TRBV18 - CASSQVAGELFF TGTGCCAGCTCACAGGTCGCCGGGGAGCTGTTTTTT
- TRBJ1-1 TRBV30 - CAWSVPGRGGTEAFF TGTGCCTGGAGTGTACCGGGCAGGGGTGGCACTGAAGCTTTCTTT
- TRBJ2-1 TRBV27 - CASGSPGSYNEQFF TGTGCCAGCGGGTCCCCTGGCTCCTACAATGAGCAGTTCTTC
few TRBJ2-7 TRBV11-2 TRBD1 CASSSTGGRGQYF TGTGCCAGCAGCTCGACAGGGGGAAGAGGGCAGTACTTC
- TRBJ1-1 TRBV4-3 - CASSPWQGSTEAFF TGCGCCAGCAGCCCCTGGCAGGGTAGCACTGAAGCTTTCTTT
few TRBJ2-7 TRBV5-1 TRBD1 CASTGDSTYEQYF TGCGCCAGCACCGGGGACAGTACCTACGAGCAGTACTTC
- TRBJ2-7 TRBV7-9 TRBD1 CASSLERTGNYEQYF TGTGCCAGCAGCTTGGAACGGACAGGTAACTACGAGCAGTACTTC
- TRBJ1-1 TRBV27 - CASSWGGNTEAFF TGTGCCAGCAGTTGGGGGGGCAACACTGAAGCTTTCTTT
- TRBJ1-1 TRBV6-5 - CASSYSSGGFTEAFF TGTGCCAGCAGTTACTCGAGCGGAGGGTTTACTGAAGCTTTCTTT
- TRBJ2-5 TRBV29-1 - CSVDDSLEETQYF TGCAGCGTTGATGATAGCCTGGAAGAGACCCAGTACTTC
- TRBJ2-7 TRBV2 - CASSEAQPGIITYEQYF TGTGCCAGCAGTGAAGCGCAACCGGGAATAATTACCTACGAGCAGTACTTC
few TRBJ1-6 TRBV27 TRBD1 CASSVIHRDRGDALHF TGTGCCAGCAGTGTCATCCACCGGGACAGGGGAGATGCCCTCCACTTT
- TRBJ2-1 TRBV15 - CATSITDYNEQFF TGTGCCACCAGCATTACAGACTACAATGAGCAGTTCTTC
few TRBJ2-6 TRBV29-1 - CSVRTNSGANVLTF TGCAGCGTGAGGACGAACTCTGGGGCCAACGTCCTGACTTTC
once TRBJ1-5 TRBV30 - CAWSVGDYQPQHF TGTGCCTGGAGTGTCGGGGACTATCAGCCCCAGCATTTT
few TRBJ2-7 TRBV9 TRBD1 CASSPGMWDRAYEQYF TGTGCCAGCAGCCCCGGAATGTGGGACAGGGCCTACGAGCAGTACTTC
few TRBJ2-7 TRBV7-9 - CASSLELTEEQYF TGTGCCAGCAGCTTAGAACTAACCGAAGAGCAGTACTTC
- TRBJ2-1 TRBV7-9 TRBD2 CASSHPTSGGAYNEQFF TGTGCCAGCAGCCATCCTACTAGCGGGGGGGCCTACAATGAGCAGTTCTTC